This T cell receptor beta chain appears in the sequencing data of a study of cytomegalovirus exposure and HLA in healthy donors. Study-wide results and caveats: Another analysis was done later, and it associated around 15,000 TCR beta sequences with HLA alleles at 0.05 false discovery rate. Sequences of the TCR beta chain were said to predict the HLA-A and HLA-B alleles of most subjects accurately. Indistinguishable V segments such as TRBV6-2 and TRBV6-3 were excluded.

Turning to this clone: Its antigen remains unidentified.

In the PCR, 60 Vbeta and 13 Jbeta primers were used. Some clones are missing from TCRdb's copy, which holds only in-frame ones; the method was immunoSEQ multiplex PCR. The data show hundreds of thousands of clones, with 76% seen just once and over 0.55% held by the top ten. The CDR3 runs 13 residues. After removal of 6 bases from V and 1 base from J, the junction contained 0 bases not matched to a gene. Germline CDR1 MNHEY, CDR2 SVGAGI. This clonotype was sampled from a man aged 18 to 35 in good health and CMV-seronegative. The sequencing input was PBMCs. V usage is TRBV6-5 and J usage is TRBJ1-5; 7 bases are a match to TRBD1. The CDR3 DNA sequence: TGTGCCAGCAGACAGGGGAGCAATCAGCCCCAGCATTTT. Translated: CASRQGSNQPQHF.